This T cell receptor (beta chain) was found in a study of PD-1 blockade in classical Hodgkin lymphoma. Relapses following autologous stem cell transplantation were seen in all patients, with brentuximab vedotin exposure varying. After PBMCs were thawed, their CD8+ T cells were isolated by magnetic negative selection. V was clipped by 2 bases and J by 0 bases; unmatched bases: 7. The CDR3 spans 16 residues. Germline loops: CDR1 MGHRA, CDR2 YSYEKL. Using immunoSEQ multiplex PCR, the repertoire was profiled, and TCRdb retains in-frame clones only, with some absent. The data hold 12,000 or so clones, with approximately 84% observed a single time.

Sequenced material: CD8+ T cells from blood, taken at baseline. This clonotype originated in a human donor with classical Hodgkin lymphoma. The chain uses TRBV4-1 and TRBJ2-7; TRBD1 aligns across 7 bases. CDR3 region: CASSQLSGQNSYEQYF. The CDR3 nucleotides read TGCGCCAGCAGCCAACTATCGGGACAGAACTCCTACGAGCAGTACTTC.